This TCR beta chain was sequenced in a study of CD8 T cells in Susac syndrome. The overall study: Each patient with Susac syndrome, at the time of blood draw, was therapy-naive, on corticosteroids, or on intravenous immunoglobulin alone.

The CDR3 is made up of 14 amino acids. V was clipped by 1 base and J by 0 bases, with 7 bases between them. Germline-derived CDR1 and CDR2 are SGHRS and YFSETQ. Overall study results and limits: Peak Susac CD8+ clonal expansion was seen in TEMRA cells and active patients. There were around 15 Susac-specific public clones in total CD8+ repertoires and five or six in CD8+ TEMRA repertoires.

Random hexamers served to reverse transcribe roughly 0.5 to 1 ug RNA. A multiplex approach, immunoSEQ multiplex PCR, amplified TCR beta CDR3 across 54 Vbeta and 13 Jbeta. Each CDR3 protein is one row after TCRdb ran MiXCR on the immunoSEQ multiplex PCR reads. This sample yields around 150,000 distinct CDR3 sequences, of which around 95% are seen a single time; about 0.18% belongs to the top ten. As to this clonotype: No antigen is known for it.

This receptor was taken from a human donor with Susac syndrome. V usage is TRBV5-1 and J usage is TRBJ2-5; D is unresolved. The sample consisted of CD8+ T cells from PBMCs. The CDR3: CASSLSGHQETQYF. Here the CDR3 DNA reads TGCGCCAGCAGCTTGTCAGGACACCAAGAGACCCAGTACTTC.